This T cell receptor beta chain was retrieved from a study of beta chain features in type 1 diabetes listed by TCRdb under 2018. With respect to the entire study: No differences in mean age, gender distribution, total cell number or subset yield were found between patients and healthy donors. Regulatory and stem cell-like memory subsets were obtained from only 8 patients and about 8 healthy donors, while naive and central memory subsets were obtained from all 28 donors. In the study, TCRB repertoires of sorted circulating CD4+ T cell subsets from recently diagnosed type 1 diabetes patients were compared with those of matched healthy donors. A total of about 110,000,000 sorted cells were examined across all samples, and a strong correlation was observed between cell number per subset and RNA yield.

The entire isolated RNA was reverse transcribed using the High Capacity cDNA Reverse Transcription Kit, and thus expressed TCRB transcripts were sequenced. Naive, central memory and regulatory T cell samples underwent deep immunoSEQ sequencing, averaging about 3.57 million total reads per sample. Sorted cells were lysed in RLT buffer and RNA was extracted with DNase-treated RNeasy Micro or Mini kits, depending on cell number. To prevent cross-contamination, each cell subset was processed individually, whereas patient and healthy donor samples were processed jointly. The immunoSEQ multiplex PCR was used to amplify TCRB sequences from cDNA, generating 87-bp fragments that spanned the CDR3 region. Sequencing of the amplicons was done on the Illumina HiSeq platform. From the authors' description of their analysis: PCR bias was computationally corrected using synthetic template baselines, reads within Hamming distance 2 were collapsed, and singletons that could not be merged were discarded. By aligning reads against IMGT, V, D and J genes, CDR3 length, and insertions or deletions at six rearrangement sites were assigned. Within each subset, clonotype counts were normalized to sorted cell number, after which true diversity and Gini coefficients were computed with the tcR R package. The overlap coefficient, calculated on TCRB nucleotide sequences, was used to measure repertoire sharing. Out-of-frame TCRB sequences from naive cells were analyzed to stand in for the pre-selection repertoire. The table was pulled from immuneACCESS by TCRdb, which kept in-frame rearrangements only. Such tables lose some clones; where checked, under half of the loss comes from unresolved V genes, and the rest has no known cause. D and trimming come from the DNA, and the V and J calls and clone size come from that table. The sample data list about 650,000 clones, and around 11% of these were observed just once. The top ten clonotypes cover more than 0.1% of the sample.

General study outcomes and caveats: In all four CD4+ subsets, TCRB CDR3 length was moderately but significantly shorter in type 1 diabetes patients. Fewer insertions and more nucleotide deletions at VDJ recombination sites were observed in patients with type 1 diabetes, implying thymic rearrangement abnormalities. PCR might favor shorter templates, but patient and control samples were amplified and corrected together, so any skew would affect both groups equally. Because cDNA rather than genomic DNA was sequenced, highly expressing activated cells could have been over-represented, although no difference in activation and CD3 levels was found between groups. The naive, central memory and regulatory TCRB repertoires appeared to resemble one another more closely among patients than among healthy donors. Because small numbers of individuals were included in the HLA sub-analyses, any influence of HLA type on TCRB rearrangement was left unresolved.

There are a few counts of this clone. Its antigen is not yet known. There are no base qualities to consult, and no much larger clone falls within one base. The germline V gene provides CDR1 SQVTM and CDR2 ANQGSEA. V has 3 bases trimmed and J has 5 bases trimmed; junction bases matching no gene number 10. Reading from cysteine to phenylalanine, the CDR3 counts 15 amino acids. Of all the DNA, just the CDR3 is kept, 45 bases in frame from base 1. From each donor, a single peripheral blood sample of about 120 mL on average was drawn into heparinised tubes. Naive, central memory, regulatory and stem cell-like memory CD4+ T cells were sorted on a BD FACSAria II using a panel including CD45RO, CCR7, CD25, CD127, CD95 and CD27. All sorted populations exceeded 95% purity. PBMCs were isolated right away by Lymphoprep density gradient centrifugation and were stained directly, without culture. So that batch effects would be minimized, each experiment stained and sorted samples in pairs, pairing one healthy donor with one patient.

The receptor was isolated from a man aged 25-40 years with type 1 diabetes. Recombination joined TRBV29-1 with TRBJ1-2, with 9 bases matching TRBD1. What was sequenced was naive CD4+ T cells from blood. The sample's cell subset or site label, decoded: true naive CD4+ T cells. This receptor carries the CDR3 CSVERGQGFAYGYTF. The DNA reads TGCAGCGTTGAGCGGGGACAGGGCTTTGCGTATGGCTACACCTTC.